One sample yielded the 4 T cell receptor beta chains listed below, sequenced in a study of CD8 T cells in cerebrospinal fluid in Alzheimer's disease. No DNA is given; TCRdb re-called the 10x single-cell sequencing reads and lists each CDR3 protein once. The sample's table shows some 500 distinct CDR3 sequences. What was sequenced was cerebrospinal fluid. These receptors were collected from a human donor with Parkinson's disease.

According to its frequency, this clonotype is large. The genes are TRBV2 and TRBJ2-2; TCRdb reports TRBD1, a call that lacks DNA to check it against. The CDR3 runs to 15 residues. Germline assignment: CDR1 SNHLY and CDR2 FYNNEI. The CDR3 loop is CASSEMAGSTGELFF.

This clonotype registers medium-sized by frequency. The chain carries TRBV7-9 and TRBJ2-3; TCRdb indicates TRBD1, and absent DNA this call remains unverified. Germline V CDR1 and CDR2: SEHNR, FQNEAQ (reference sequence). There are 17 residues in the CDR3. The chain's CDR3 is CASSSILRDSDTDTQYF.

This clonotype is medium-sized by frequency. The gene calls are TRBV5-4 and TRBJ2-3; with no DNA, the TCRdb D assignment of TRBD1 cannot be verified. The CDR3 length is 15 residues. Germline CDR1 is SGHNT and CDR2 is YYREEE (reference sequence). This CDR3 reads CASSPGTRGTDTQYF.

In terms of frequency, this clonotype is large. CDR3 amino acids: CASSQAKRGTEAFF. V gene TRBV4-3 combines with J gene TRBJ1-1. Germline CDR1 reads LGHNA; CDR2 reads YSLEER. The CDR3 has 14 residues.